The 25 T cell receptor beta chains below come from one sample, sequenced in a study of blood T cell repertoires in COVID-19. Produced via immunoSEQ multiplex PCR; TCRdb's table is partial and in-frame only. The profile shows about 300,000 clones, around nine tenths of them singletons. The sequencing sample was made of PBMCs or T cells enriched from blood (not recorded which). All receptors derive from a woman aged 45-60 years who had been exposed to COVID-19.

The chain has TRBV10-2 and TRBJ2-1, with 7 positions matching TRBD2. This CDR3 comprises 18 residues. Germline lookup yields CDR1 WSHSY and CDR2 SAAADI. Losses at the gene ends were 2 bases for V and 7 bases for J; bases not matched to a gene: 17. CDR3 nucleotides: TGCGCCAGCAGTGAGGGTTTGATAGGGAGGGGCCGAGATAATGAGCAGTTCTTC. Its protein product is CASSEGLIGRGRDNEQFF.

The gene calls are TRBV15 and TRBJ2-1; 7 bases line up with TRBD1. The CDR3 totals 17 residues. Germline loops: CDR1 LNHNV, CDR2 YYDKDF (reference sequence). Germline trimming cut 3 bases from V and 4 bases from J; bases unmatched to any gene: 12. CDR3 loop: CATSSGNRGSAYNEQFF. For the CDR3, the DNA is TGTGCCACCAGCAGTGGCAACAGGGGATCAGCGTACAATGAGCAGTTCTTC.

The gene calls are TRBV5-5 and TRBJ2-3, with unresolved D. Germline assignment: CDR1 SGHKS and CDR2 YYEKEE (reference sequence). CDR3 length: 14 residues. Trimming stripped 4 bases from V and 2 bases from J, with 11 bases between. The CDR3 nucleotides read TGTGCCAGCAGCCCTCGCGTTGACACAGATACGCAGTATTTT. Residues: CASSPRVDTDTQYF.

The CDR3 reads CASSQGSSGYNEQFF. The DNA of the CDR3 is TGTGCCAGCAGCCAAGGGTCTAGCGGATACAATGAGCAGTTCTTC. This chain joins TRBV3-1 (or the pseudogene TRBV3-2) and TRBJ2-1, with TRBD2 matching over 7 bases. With 1 base clipped from V and 4 bases from J, the junction kept 4 bases outside the gene matches. The CDR3 extends over 15 amino acids. Germline assignment: CDR1 LGHDT and CDR2 YNNKEL (reference sequence).

The J gene is TRBJ1-1, the V gene TRBV4-1; D perhaps matches TRBD1 (6 bases). This CDR3 spans 15 amino acids. V lost 2 bases, J lost 1 base, and 11 bases lay in between. The V gene's germline CDR1 is MGHRA and CDR2 YSYEKL. CDR3 sequence: CASSQIPGQNTEAFF. In DNA, the CDR3 is TGCGCCAGCAGCCAAATACCGGGACAGAACACTGAAGCTTTCTTT.

There are a few counts of this clone. V usage is TRBV7-8 and J usage is TRBJ2-7, with 8 bases fitting TRBD2. The germline V gene encodes CDR1 SGHVS and CDR2 FQNEAQ. The CDR3 totals 14 residues. Trimming took 3 bases from V and 3 from J; bases not matched to a gene: 4. DNA for the CDR3: TGTGCCAGCAGCTTCGCGGGGGGTAACTACGAGCAGTACTTC. Translated: CASSFAGGNYEQYF.

The V and J genes are TRBV4-1 and TRBJ2-3; D remains ambiguous. This CDR3 has 14 amino acids. Germline loops: CDR1 MGHRA, CDR2 YSYEKL. The V and J ends lost 6 bases and 0 bases respectively, with 10 bases between them. The CDR3: CASRWMTSTDTQYF. In nucleotides, the CDR3 is TGCGCCAGCAGATGGATGACTAGCACAGATACGCAGTATTTT.

The chain links TRBV4-2 to TRBJ1-5; D not certain. The germline CDR1 and CDR2 sequences are LGHNA and YNFKEQ. The CDR3 runs to 15 residues. Deletions cut 1 base from V and 0 bases from J, with 7 bases between. This CDR3 reads CASSQAYSSNQPQHF. The CDR3 nucleotides are TGTGCCAGCAGCCAAGCCTATTCTAGCAATCAGCCCCAGCATTTT.

This clone turned up a few times. The chain links TRBV5-1 to TRBJ1-1; TRBD1 matches at 9 bases. Germline V gene data show CDR1 as SGHRS and CDR2 as YFSETQ. The CDR3 sequence is 15 residues long. Unmatched junction bases numbered 6, after V lost 5 bases and J lost 1 base. CDR3 loop: CASRIPTGGNTEAFF. The CDR3 DNA reads as TGCGCCAGCAGAATTCCGACAGGGGGGAACACTGAAGCTTTCTTT.

The chain couples TRBV4-2 to TRBJ2-3, with 16 positions matching TRBD2. The CDR3 is made up of 17 amino acids. V dropped 4 bases and J dropped 4; count of bases not matched to a gene: 5. Looked up from germline, CDR1 is LGHNA and CDR2 is YNFKEQ. The CDR3: CASSPGTSGGVADTQYF. The CDR3 DNA follows: TGTGCCAGCAGCCCCGGGACTAGCGGGGGGGTTGCAGATACGCAGTATTTT.

The chain combines TRBV2 with TRBJ2-1, with D tentatively TRBD2 (7 bases). CDR3 length: 13 amino acids. Trimming took 4 bases from V and 9 from J, leaving 13 bases between them. Germline V lookup: CDR1 SNHLY, CDR2 FYNNEI. The CDR3 bases are TGTGCCAGCAGTGTGGGGGGGCAGGGTGAGCAGTTCTTC. Translating gives CASSVGGQGEQFF.

This chain uses TRBV28 with TRBJ1-6, with D unresolved. Trimming shortened V by 7 bases and J by 7 bases, and 14 bases separated the two germline ends. CDR1 and CDR2 from the germline V gene are MDHEN and SYDVKM. The CDR3 length is 14 residues. The CDR3 bases are TGTGCCAGCACCCTAGGAGGAGGGAATTCACCCCTCCACTTT. It codes for CASTLGGGNSPLHF.

The chain links TRBV19 to TRBJ1-5; 12 bases are shared with TRBD1. The CDR3 length is 17 residues. Germline V gene data show CDR1 as LNHDA and CDR2 as SQIVND (reference sequence). Trimming removed 4 bases from V and 1 base from J; junction bases left unmatched: 5. The CDR3 coding sequence is TGTGCCAGTAGTAGGGGGACAGGGGGCCCGAGCAATCAGCCCCAGCATTTT. This codes for CASSRGTGGPSNQPQHF.

CDR3 nucleotide sequence: TGTGCCACCAGCCGGGACAGGGGGGACACCGGGGAGCTGTTTTTT. Translating it yields CATSRDRGDTGELFF. The chain couples TRBV24-1 to TRBJ2-2; 11 bases align to TRBD1. The junction had 3 bases not matched to a gene; V was cut back by 7 bases and J by 3 bases. The CDR3 covers 15 residues. Germline V gene lookup returns CDR1 KGHDR and CDR2 SFDVKD.

The chain combines TRBV4-2 with TRBJ2-1, with TRBD1 matching 9 bases. The CDR3 is 14 residues long. The germline CDR1 and CDR2 sequences are LGHNA and YNFKEQ. J was trimmed by 6 bases and V by 2 bases; bases with no gene match: 2. CDR3 in amino acids: CASSQLDRGNEQFF. The CDR3 bases are TGTGCCAGCAGCCAATTGGACAGGGGCAATGAGCAGTTCTTC.

This chain connects TRBV4-2 to TRBJ1-5; D uncertain. Trimming took off 1 base at V and 6 bases at J, with 10 bases between the two ends. The length of the CDR3 is 14 residues. Germline CDR1 and CDR2: LGHNA and YNFKEQ. The CDR3 DNA follows: TGTGCCAGCAGCCAAGGGGGAGCGGGTCAGCCCCAGCATTTT. Translating gives CASSQGGAGQPQHF.

The chain links TRBV4-2 to TRBJ1-5; TRBD1 matches at 7 bases. The CDR3 contains 16 residues. Germline trimming cut 8 bases from V and 4 bases from J; bases unmatched to any gene: 14. The germline gives CDR1 LGHNA, CDR2 YNFKEQ. CDR3 DNA sequence: TGTGCCAGCCGAGACAGGGCAGCGGATGGGAATCAGCCCCAGCATTTT. Residues: CASRDRAADGNQPQHF.

This sequence joins TRBV18 and TRBJ1-5; the match to TRBD1 covers 8 bases. CDR1 KGHSH and CDR2 LQKENI come from the germline V gene. With V trimmed by 3 bases and J by 7 bases, 5 bases remained unmatched. The CDR3 contains 14 residues. The CDR3 coding sequence is TGTGCCAGCTCACCCGGACAGGGTAAACAGCCCCAGCATTTT. It codes for CASSPGQGKQPQHF.

The chain recombines TRBV7-2 with TRBJ2-7; D might be TRBD1 (5 bases). Germline CDR1 is SGHTA and CDR2 is FQGNSA. Trimming took off 2 bases at V and 5 bases at J, with 13 bases between the two ends. This CDR3 has 14 residues. In DNA form, the CDR3 reads TGTGCCAGCAGCTTATTTACAGGTCAGAACGAGCAGTACTTC. Protein product: CASSLFTGQNEQYF. Drawing the rest from reference TRBV7-2 and TRBJ2-7, the complete variable domain is GAGVSQSPSNKVTEKGKDVELRCDPISGHTALYWYRQSLGQGLEFLIYFQGNSAPDKSGLPSDRFSAERTGGSVSTLTIQRTQQEDSAVYLCASSLFTGQNEQYFGPGTRLTVT.

The chain carries TRBV28 and TRBJ2-7; D not certain. CDR1 and CDR2 from the germline V gene are MDHEN and SYDVKM. The CDR3 consists of 12 residues. Between the trimmed V and J ends, which lost 7 bases and 4 bases, there was a span of 11 bases. The CDR3 sequence is CASTGGVYEQYF. As DNA, the CDR3 is TGTGCCAGCACCGGTGGAGTTTACGAGCAGTACTTC.

The rearrangement uses TRBV27 and TRBJ1-1; TRBD1 matches at 7 bases. The CDR3 has 13 amino acids. With 2 bases clipped from V and 7 bases from J, the junction kept 4 bases outside the gene matches. Germline V gives CDR1 MNHEY, CDR2 SMNVEV (reference sequence). DNA for the CDR3: TGTGCCAGCAGTTTACAGGGGGGTAATGAAGCTTTCTTT. Encoded protein: CASSLQGGNEAFF.

This clone showed up just once. V gene TRBV7-2 combines with J gene TRBJ2-1; TRBD2 matches at 10 bases. The CDR3 consists of 17 residues. CDR1 is SGHTA and CDR2 is FQGNSA in the germline V gene. Germline trimming cut 5 bases from V and 5 bases from J; bases unmatched to any gene: 12. The CDR3 loop is CASSPRGSSGGDNEQFF. Here the CDR3 DNA reads TGTGCCAGCAGCCCTAGGGGCTCTAGCGGGGGAGACAATGAGCAGTTCTTC.

The table lists this clone with a count of one. This chain connects TRBV11-2 to TRBJ2-5; 12 bases are a match to TRBD2. This CDR3 is 15 amino acids long. Germline V gene lookup returns CDR1 SGHAT and CDR2 FQNNGV. J lost 2 bases, V lost 5 bases, and 3 bases had no gene match. CDR3 region: CASSQGLAGQETQYF. CDR3 DNA: TGTGCCAGCAGCCAAGGACTAGCGGGGCAAGAGACCCAGTACTTC.

This rearrangement joins TRBV30 to TRBJ1-5; D is unclear. V lost 4 bases and J lost 3, with 7 bases in between. Germline values: CDR1 GTSNPN, CDR2 SVGIG (reference sequence). The CDR3 extends over 12 amino acids. CDR3 protein: CAWNSINQPQHF. The CDR3 DNA sequence: TGTGCCTGGAACAGTATCAATCAGCCCCAGCATTTT.

The V gene is TRBV3-1 (or the pseudogene TRBV3-2), the J gene TRBJ2-1, with 7 bases fitting TRBD2. This CDR3 contains 15 residues. CDR1 LGHDT and CDR2 YNNKEL come from the germline V gene (reference sequence). Germline trimming cut 1 base from V and 8 bases from J; bases unmatched to any gene: 8. CDR3 sequence (DNA): TGTGCCAGCAGCCAAGTCGGGGAGGGTTCGGATGAGCAGTTCTTC. Protein product: CASSQVGEGSDEQFF.